This is a list of T cell receptor beta chains from one sample in a study of blood T cell repertoires in COVID-19. Only in-frame clones appear in the TCRdb table, and some are missing; sequencing was by immunoSEQ multiplex PCR. The sample lists 250,000 or so clones, over 80% occurring once. The sample consisted of PBMCs or T cells enriched from blood (not recorded which). These receptor sequences come from a human donor in a cohort exposed to, infected with or recovered from COVID-19 (not recorded which). The donor label of this sample is uncertain. The CDR3 runs from the conserved cysteine through the conserved F or W. D genes are given only for firm matches. Some rows mark clone size as missing; the rest say once, few, many or name a class of expanded clone.

>TRBJ1-2|TRBV14|TRBD1|NA
CASSPAYRGPLEGYTF
TGTGCCAGCAGCCCAGCATACAGGGGGCCCTTGGAGGGCTACACCTTC
>TRBJ2-1|TRBV24-1|TRBD2|once
CATSDPRGAHSNEQFF
TGTGCCACCAGTGATCCGCGGGGGGCCCACTCCAATGAGCAGTTCTTC
>TRBJ1-1|TRBV9|TRBD1|NA
CASTRVGQGNTEAFF
TGTGCCAGCACGAGAGTGGGACAGGGGAACACTGAAGCTTTCTTT
>TRBJ1-5|TRBV28|TRBD1|NA
CASRIQGASNQPQHF
TGTGCCAGCAGAATCCAGGGGGCTAGCAATCAGCCCCAGCATTTT
>TRBJ2-3|TRBV19|NA|NA
CAISLGGGFGTDTQYF
TGTGCCATTTCGCTCGGAGGGGGCTTCGGCACAGATACGCAGTATTTT
>TRBJ1-3|TRBV4-1|NA|NA
CASSQPPGDTIYF
TGCGCCAGCAGCCAACCACCAGGGGACACCATATATTTT
>TRBJ1-3|TRBV4-1|NA|NA
CASSQPKLLSGNTIYF
TGCGCCAGCAGCCAACCCAAATTACTCTCTGGAAACACCATATATTTT
>TRBJ2-5|TRBV30|TRBD2|NA
CAWSVRGLAGEQAQYF
TGTGCCTGGAGTGTAAGAGGACTAGCGGGGGAGCAGGCCCAGTACTTC
>TRBJ2-2|TRBV14|TRBD1|NA
CASSAQGTTGELFF
TGTGCCAGCAGTGCACAGGGGACCACCGGGGAGCTGTTTTTT
>TRBJ1-4|TRBV19|TRBD1|once
CASSPNRGRKIEKLFF
TGTGCCAGTAGTCCGAACAGGGGGAGAAAAATAGAAAAACTGTTTTTT
>TRBJ2-7|TRBV7-2|TRBD1|NA
CASSLAGTGAAEQYF
TGTGCCAGCAGCTTAGCCGGGACAGGGGCCGCCGAGCAGTACTTC
>TRBJ2-3|TRBV3-1/TRBV3-2|TRBD2|once
CASSLGTSGPDTQYF
TGTGCCAGCAGCCTTGGGACTAGCGGTCCAGATACGCAGTATTTT
>TRBJ2-1|TRBV7-3|TRBD1|few
CASSSRQGARYEQFF
TGTGCCAGCAGCTCCCGACAGGGGGCGCGGTATGAGCAGTTCTTC
>TRBJ2-1|TRBV25-1|NA|NA
CASSEGVAIEQFF
TGTGCCAGCAGTGAAGGAGTGGCGATTGAGCAGTTCTTC